The next 21 T cell receptor beta chains were all read from a single sample in a study of blood T cell repertoires in COVID-19. Only in-frame clones appear in the TCRdb table, and some are missing; sequencing was by immunoSEQ multiplex PCR. Among some 350,000 clones listed, about 88% were seen once. The specimen sequenced was PBMCs or T cells enriched from blood (not recorded which). The receptors were sampled from a woman aged 25 to 39 who had recovered from COVID-19.

The chain has TRBV20-1 and TRBJ2-1; TRBD2 matches 7 bases. V lost 3 bases to trimming and J lost 3 bases; unmatched junction nucleotides: 5. Germline CDR1 is DFQATT and CDR2 is SNEGSKA (reference sequence). The CDR3 length is 14 residues. The CDR3 region has the DNA TGCAGTGCTAGTCCTAGCGGCCTCTACAATGAGCAGTTCTTC. Translating it yields CSASPSGLYNEQFF.

The chain is built from TRBV3-1 (or the pseudogene TRBV3-2) and TRBJ1-6; 7 nucleotides align to TRBD1. The CDR3 loop spans 14 amino acids. J lost 7 bases, V lost 3 bases, and 3 bases had no gene match. Germline assignment: CDR1 LGHDT and CDR2 YNNKEL (reference sequence). CDR3: CASSHGTENSPLHF. CDR3 DNA: TGTGCCAGCAGCCACGGGACAGAAAATTCACCCCTCCACTTT.

A single count supports this clone. The V call is TRBV10-3, the J call TRBJ1-6; D unresolved. The CDR3 totals 18 residues. V lost 3 bases to trimming and J lost 0 bases, with 15 bases between them. The germline gives CDR1 ENHRY, CDR2 SYGVKD. The CDR3: CAISDRGGSSSYNSPLHF. CDR3 in DNA: TGTGCCATCAGTGACCGGGGAGGGAGTAGCTCCTATAATTCACCCCTCCACTTT.

The rearrangement links TRBV19 to TRBJ2-1; 9 nucleotides match TRBD2. Trimming took 7 bases from V and 3 from J; bases not matched to a gene: 10. CDR3 length equals 16 residues. Germline CDR1 reads LNHDA; CDR2 reads SQIVND (reference sequence). The CDR3: CASTKTSGRLYNEQFF. DNA for the CDR3: TGTGCCAGTACCAAGACTAGCGGTCGTCTCTACAATGAGCAGTTCTTC.

The V gene is TRBV9, the J gene TRBJ1-2, with D maybe TRBD1 (6 bases). This CDR3 comprises 17 residues. Germline V gene data show CDR1 as SGDLS and CDR2 as YYNGEE. V lost 3 bases to trimming and J lost 3 bases, with 21 bases between them. The CDR3 DNA reads TGTGCCAGCAGCGCTTACAAGGGGGATAAAGTGGACTATGGCTACACCTTC. This sequence encodes CASSAYKGDKVDYGYTF.

This chain connects TRBV7-2 to TRBJ2-2, with TRBD1 matching 9 bases. J was trimmed by 0 bases and V by 5 bases; bases with no gene match: 4. This CDR3 has 16 residues. CDR1 is SGHTA, CDR2 FQGNSA, per germline. CDR3 residues: CASSVQGAPNTGELFF. CDR3 sequence (DNA): TGTGCCAGCAGCGTACAGGGGGCCCCGAACACCGGGGAGCTGTTTTTT.

The rearrangement joins TRBV28 to TRBJ1-2; 8 nucleotides agree with TRBD1. This CDR3 region has 14 residues. V dropped 4 bases and J dropped 5; count of bases not matched to a gene: 6. Germline-derived CDR1 and CDR2 are MDHEN and SYDVKM. The CDR3 nucleotides are TGTGCCAGCAGTTGGGGACAGGCCCCTTATGGCTACACCTTC. Translated, it gives CASSWGQAPYGYTF.

This clone was observed a few times. The chain links TRBV11-2 to TRBJ2-1; 15 bases match TRBD2. The J segment lost 6 bases and the V segment lost 1 base, leaving 4 bases of the junction unmatched. This CDR3 region has 17 residues. Germline lookup yields CDR1 SGHAT and CDR2 FQNNGV. CDR3 in DNA: TGTGCCAGCAGCTTAGGGACTAGCGGGGGGGCTGGCAATGAGCAGTTCTTC. This gives the protein CASSLGTSGGAGNEQFF.

The chain links TRBV13 to TRBJ2-3; 10 nucleotides match TRBD2. The trim removed 5 bases at V and 2 bases at J, leaving 4 bases unmatched. CDR1 and CDR2 (germline): PRHDT, FYEKMQ (reference sequence). CDR3 length: 15 amino acids. The CDR3 sequence is CASSNLAGATDTQYF. The CDR3 DNA reads as TGTGCCAGCAGCAACCTAGCGGGAGCCACAGATACGCAGTATTTT.

V usage is TRBV24-1 and J usage is TRBJ1-2; TRBD1 is a possible D gene (6 bases). Germline V gene data show CDR1 as KGHDR and CDR2 as SFDVKD. Trimming pared 5 bases from V and 5 bases from J, leaving 17 bases between. The CDR3 has 15 amino acids. The CDR3 here is CATSVNQGRVYGYTF. In DNA, the CDR3 is TGTGCCACCAGTGTAAATCAGGGGCGCGTATATGGCTACACCTTC.

The V call is TRBV4-1, the J call TRBJ1-2; perhaps TRBD1 as D (6 bases). Deletions cut 0 bases from V and 7 bases from J, with 15 bases between. This CDR3 has 15 residues. Germline CDR1 reads MGHRA; CDR2 reads YSYEKL. The CDR3 loop is CASSQEETGLGGYTF. The DNA of the CDR3 is TGCGCCAGCAGCCAAGAAGAAACAGGGCTCGGTGGCTACACCTTC.

The gene calls are TRBV5-4 and TRBJ2-7; TRBD1 agrees at 9 bases. Per the germline V gene, CDR1 is SGHNT and CDR2 is YYREEE (reference sequence). CDR3 length: 13 amino acids. V gave up 4 bases and J gave up 6 bases; unmatched junction bases: 5. The CDR3 region has the DNA TGTGCCAGCAGCCAACAGGGGGCAGTCGAGCAGTACTTC. Protein: CASSQQGAVEQYF.

This clone was counted a few times. The chain links TRBV6-4 to TRBJ2-3; 13 bases fit TRBD2. Germline loops: CDR1 MRHNA, CDR2 SNTAGT. The CDR3 is 15 amino acids. Trimming took 6 bases from V and 6 from J; bases not matched to a gene: 6. The CDR3, as DNA: TGTGCCAGCAGCTCGACTAGCGGGGGGTTCGATACGCAGTATTTT. Translating gives CASSSTSGGFDTQYF.

V gene TRBV19 combines with J gene TRBJ1-5; possibly TRBD1 for D (6 bases). In germline, CDR1 is LNHDA, CDR2 SQIVND (reference sequence). CDR3 length: 12 amino acids. Trimming shortened V by 5 bases and J by 9 bases, and 11 bases separated the two germline ends. The CDR3 spells CASSLQGRPQHF. For the CDR3, the DNA is TGTGCCAGTAGTCTGCAGGGGAGGCCCCAGCATTTT.

This chain's CDR3 is CASSLVGQGQPQHF. The DNA of the CDR3 is TGCGCCAGCAGCTTGGTGGGACAGGGTCAGCCCCAGCATTTT. The rearrangement uses TRBV5-1 and TRBJ1-5, with TRBD1 identical over 9 bases. The germline gives CDR1 SGHRS, CDR2 YFSETQ. The CDR3 is 14 residues long. The V and J ends lost 0 bases and 6 bases, in that order; junction bases with no gene match: 1.

This sequence joins TRBV12-3 or TRBV12-4 and TRBJ2-7; TRBD1 aligns across 10 bases. CDR3 length: 13 residues. V dropped 6 bases and J dropped 3; count of bases not matched to a gene: 2. Here the CDR3 DNA reads TGTGCCAGCAGGGGGACAGGGGTCTACGAGCAGTACTTC. Encoded protein: CASRGTGVYEQYF.

V gene TRBV28 combines with J gene TRBJ2-2; D unclear. V was pared by 4 bases and J by 5 bases, with 11 bases between. In germline, CDR1 is MDHEN, CDR2 SYDVKM. CDR3 size: 14 residues. The CDR3 here is CASSYPDGTGELFF. The CDR3 DNA follows: TGTGCCAGCAGTTACCCCGACGGGACCGGGGAGCTGTTTTTT.

The genes are TRBV30 and TRBJ1-3; a possible D gene is TRBD1 (5 bases). This CDR3 comprises 14 residues. Germline loops: CDR1 GTSNPN, CDR2 SVGIG (reference sequence). V shed 8 bases and J shed 0 bases, with 14 bases lying between them. DNA of the CDR3: TGTGCCCAAGGGGCCCCGCGCTCTGGAAACACCATATATTTT. Encoded protein: CAQGAPRSGNTIYF.

The genes are TRBV6-5 and TRBJ2-7; 8 bases are shared with TRBD2. V dropped 6 bases and J dropped 5; count of bases not matched to a gene: 9. CDR1 is MNHEY, CDR2 SVGAGI, per germline. The CDR3 extends over 14 amino acids. CDR3 DNA: TGTGCCAGCAGCCGACTAGCGACAATCGACGAGCAGTACTTC. It yields the protein CASSRLATIDEQYF.

V gene TRBV7-9 combines with J gene TRBJ2-1; D perhaps matches TRBD2 (6 bases). The germline CDR1 and CDR2 sequences are SEHNR and FQNEAQ (reference sequence). Trimming took 5 bases from V and 8 from J, leaving 19 bases between them. The CDR3 has 15 residues. CDR3 region: CASSPTGTFSDEQFF. The CDR3 DNA reads TGTGCCAGCAGCCCCACCGGGACTTTCAGCGATGAGCAGTTCTTC.

The V and J genes are TRBV28 and TRBJ2-7; tentative D call: TRBD2 (5 bases). The germline gives CDR1 MDHEN, CDR2 SYDVKM. Trimming left V 4 bases short and J 4 bases short, with 8 bases between. There are 12 residues in the CDR3. CDR3 residues: CASSSEGYEQYF. CDR3 sequence (DNA): TGTGCCAGCAGTTCCGAGGGATACGAGCAGTACTTC.